This TCR beta chain was observed in a study of blood T cell repertoires in COVID-19 (dated by TCRdb to the early 2020s). A note on the overall study: Collaborator samples came from the United States, Italy and Spain and covered acute and convalescent phases of COVID-19. The prospective study material was composed of cDNA or gDNA derived from T cells, B-cell-depleted T cells, or PBMCs. Subjects who had been exposed to COVID-19, were actively infected with it, or had recovered from it provided the deeply sampled blood TCRbeta repertoires that made up the dataset. A freely available public database, intended as a resource for researchers studying the immune response to SARS-CoV-2, is where the repertoires were released. Samples were obtained from the ongoing ImmuneRACE study (first 160 participants) and from approximately 1,200 subjects provided by 6 global collaborators. Nearly every sample came with metadata listing a de-identified subject ID, COVID-19 status, age in years and sex. HLA class I and class II types, where available, came from metadata supplied by the sample provider rather than from assay-based typing.

Findings and caveats that apply to the study as a whole: The amount of clinical and demographic metadata varied by source and participant and was provided uncurated.

TCRbeta CDR3 regions were amplified from genomic DNA by means of the immunoSEQ Assay, a bias-controlled multiplex PCR. For the original study's pipeline: The number of nucleated cells in each sample was estimated from the amplification of reference gene primers within the assay. Sequence reads were collapsed and filtered to measure the absolute abundance of every unique TCRbeta CDR3 rearrangement. For each sample, productive Simpson clonality was calculated as the square root of Simpson's diversity index over productive rearrangements. This immuneACCESS table, as held by TCRdb, lists in-frame sequences with V and J called but not all clones. Of the missing ones, under half trace to an unresolved V gene in checked studies; the others have no known cause. That table gives V, J and clone size, and the DNA gave D and trimming. The sample records about 120,000 clones, more than 75% of which are singletons. Jointly, the top ten make up 7.5% to 10% of the sample.

Each collaborating institution followed its own protocols to collect whole blood in K2EDTA tubes. Collaborator samples were shipped for TCRbeta analysis as frozen whole blood, isolated PBMCs, or DNA extracted from either sample type. From the germline V gene, CDR1 is MGHRA and CDR2 is YSYEKL. From its cysteine to its phenylalanine, the CDR3 spans 15 amino acids. Only the CDR3 DNA is retained, 45 bases long and in frame from the first base. Between the V and J ends, shortened by 4 bases and 2 bases respectively, the junction contains 12 bases. Concerning this clone itself: What antigen it recognizes has not been identified. There are no base qualities to consult, and no much larger clone falls within one base.

The clonotype was recovered from a woman aged 40 to 50 with acute or convalescent COVID-19. Sequenced: peripheral blood. Rearrangement joined TRBV4-1 to TRBJ1-3; the D gene is unclear. The encoded CDR3 is CASSRTSGTGNTIYF. The DNA sequence is given as TGCGCCAGCAGCCGTACTTCCGGGACTGGAAACACCATATATTTT.